Sequencing of this TCR beta chain was carried out in a study of blood T cell repertoires in COVID-19. In the authors' methods: Amplification of reference gene primers provided the estimated nucleated cell counts. Repertoires were generated with immunoSEQ multiplex PCR, while TCRdb's copy carries only in-frame clones and drops some. V and J calls and clone size are copied from that table; D and trimming were computed from the DNA. This repertoire shows approximately 62,000 clones, around 90% found once; its top ten account for approximately 1.3%. This clonotype was sampled from a man aged 60 to 75 with acute or convalescent COVID-19. Sequencing used peripheral blood.

The CDR3 loop is CASTHSGQGAGSSPLHF. The DNA of the CDR3 is TGTGCCAGCACTCACTCTGGACAGGGGGCCGGGAGTTCACCCCTCCACTTT. The chain combines TRBV28 with TRBJ1-6; 11 nucleotides align to TRBD1. The junction had 14 bases not matched to a gene; V was cut back by 7 bases and J by 9 bases. This CDR3 contains 17 residues. Germline CDR1 reads MDHEN; CDR2 reads SYDVKM.